The 31 T cell receptor beta chains reported below all come from one sample, sequenced in a study of somatic mutations in cytotoxic T cells in rheumatoid arthritis. The data were produced by immunoSEQ multiplex PCR, yet TCRdb's version contains in-frame clones alone and is incomplete. The sample lists about 26,000 clones, about 81% occurring once. What was sequenced was CD8+ T cells sorted from blood. These receptor sequences come from a man between 45 and 60 years old in good health.

The sample holds one count of this clone. Germline and junction disagree at one end, which may indicate a read error. The chain uses TRBV10-3 and TRBJ1-2, with 10 bases fitting TRBD1. The CDR3 loop spans 14 amino acids. The germline CDR1 and CDR2 sequences are ENHRY and SYGVKD. CDR3 amino acids: CAIIEDRGAYGYTF. Here the CDR3 DNA reads TGTGCCATCATTGAGGACAGGGGGGCCTATGGCTACACCTTC.

This clone was found once. V gene TRBV6-1 combines with J gene TRBJ1-5; the match to TRBD1 covers 9 bases. Germline lookup yields CDR1 MNHNS and CDR2 SASEGT. The CDR3 consists of 14 residues. Trimming took 6 bases from V and 3 from J; bases not matched to a gene: 3. In DNA, the CDR3 is TGTGCCAGCAGGGACAGGGGTTACAATCAGCCCCAGCATTTT. It translates to CASRDRGYNQPQHF.

The gene calls are TRBV9 and TRBJ2-1; 8 bases are a match to TRBD2. Unmatched junction bases numbered 12, after V lost 4 bases and J lost 9 bases. This CDR3 spans 15 amino acids. The germline CDR1 and CDR2 sequences are SGDLS and YYNGEE. The CDR3 spells CASSSRPAGASEQFF. CDR3 DNA: TGTGCCAGCAGCTCGAGACCAGCGGGAGCGAGTGAGCAGTTCTTC. Drawing the rest from reference TRBV9 and TRBJ2-1, the complete variable domain is DSGVTQTPKHLITATGQRVTLRCSPRSGDLSVYWYQQSLDQGLQFLIQYYNGEERAKGNILERFSAQQFPDLHSELNLSSLELGDSALYFCASSSRPAGASEQFFGPGTRLTVL.

The chain recombines TRBV12-5 with TRBJ2-2, with 12 nucleotides matching TRBD2. Germline V gives CDR1 LGHNT, CDR2 FRNRAP. The CDR3 sequence is 16 residues long. Trimming cost V 6 bases and J 10 bases; bases outside gene matches: 12. Here the CDR3 reads CASGSPRLAGAVELFF. The CDR3 DNA reads TGTGCTAGTGGCTCCCCGAGACTAGCGGGAGCAGTGGAGCTGTTTTTT.

This clone was seen just once. The chain has TRBV7-9 and TRBJ2-5; TRBD2 matches 9 bases. CDR1 and CDR2 from the germline V gene are SEHNR and FQNEAQ (reference sequence). The V segment lost 5 bases and the J segment 5 bases; nucleotides outside the gene matches: 6. The CDR3 contains 14 residues. This CDR3 is CASSAGGRVETQYF. The CDR3 bases are TGTGCCAGCAGCGCGGGGGGGAGGGTGGAGACCCAGTACTTC.

The chain uses TRBV27 and TRBJ2-6; perhaps TRBD1 as D (5 bases). Trimming pared 7 bases from V and 2 bases from J, leaving 12 bases between. This CDR3 is 15 amino acids long. Per the germline V gene, CDR1 is MNHEY and CDR2 is SMNVEV (reference sequence). The chain's CDR3 is CASTSGYTGANVLTF. For the CDR3, the DNA is TGTGCCAGCACCTCAGGGTATACTGGGGCCAACGTCCTGACTTTC.

Only a few counts were recorded for this clone. CDR3 sequence: CASSLVGPPNYGYTF. The CDR3 DNA is TGTGCCAGCAGCTTGGTAGGTCCCCCAAACTATGGCTACACCTTC. The chain couples TRBV5-5 to TRBJ1-2, with unresolved D. Looked up from germline, CDR1 is SGHKS and CDR2 is YYEKEE (reference sequence). This CDR3 comprises 15 residues. V was clipped by 0 bases and J by 2 bases, with 11 bases between them.

In DNA, the CDR3 is TGTGCCAGCAGCGACCGGACAGGGCTTCAAGAGACCCAGTACTTC. Translating it yields CASSDRTGLQETQYF. The chain has TRBV2 and TRBJ2-5, with 8 bases lining up with TRBD1. CDR1 and CDR2 (germline): SNHLY, FYNNEI. Unmatched junction bases numbered 8, after V lost 6 bases and J lost 2 bases. The CDR3 has 15 amino acids.

The V gene is TRBV11-2, the J gene TRBJ2-3; 8 positions match TRBD1. In germline, CDR1 is SGHAT, CDR2 FQNNGV. This CDR3 has 16 residues. The V segment lost 5 bases and the J segment 2 bases; nucleotides outside the gene matches: 9. CDR3 DNA sequence: TGTGCCAGCAGCCAACGGACAGGGACCATCACAGATACGCAGTATTTT. Protein sequence: CASSQRTGTITDTQYF. Looking up the rest from reference TRBV11-2 and TRBJ2-3 gives the full variable domain: EAGVAQSPRYKIIEKRQSVAFWCNPISGHATLYWYQQILGQGPKLLIQFQNNGVVDDSQLPKDRFSAERLKGVDSTLKIQPAKLEDSAVYLCASSQRTGTITDTQYFGPGTRLTVL.

This chain links TRBV9 with TRBJ2-1, with 8 bases aligning to TRBD2. The CDR3 length is 16 residues. Trimming removed 2 bases from V and 0 bases from J; junction bases left unmatched: 4. Germline CDR1 and CDR2: SGDLS and YYNGEE. CDR3 DNA sequence: TGTGCCAGCAGCGTGGTTGGGACTAGCTCCTACAATGAGCAGTTCTTC. Translating it yields CASSVVGTSSYNEQFF.

V is TRBV11-3 and J is TRBJ2-3; tentative D call: TRBD2 (5 bases). V gave up 3 bases and J gave up 4 bases, with 17 bases separating them. Germline CDR1 SGHNT, CDR2 YENEEA. This CDR3 region has 16 residues. Here the CDR3 reads CASSLDRGNLADTQYF. The CDR3, as DNA: TGTGCCAGCAGCTTGGACCGGGGAAATTTGGCAGATACGCAGTATTTT.

The J gene is TRBJ2-1, the V gene TRBV7-9, with a possible D match to TRBD2 (5 bases). The CDR3 extends over 18 amino acids. Trimming removed 5 bases from V and 0 bases from J, with 20 bases in between. Looked up from germline, CDR1 is SEHNR and CDR2 is FQNEAQ (reference sequence). CDR3 DNA sequence: TGTGCCAGCAGCGCCACCCTCGGGGTAGGGAGCTCCTACAATGAGCAGTTCTTC. Translating gives CASSATLGVGSSYNEQFF.

This clone was found a few times. J is TRBJ1-1 and V is TRBV4-1, with 7 bases aligning to TRBD1. Germline CDR1 MGHRA, CDR2 YSYEKL. The trim removed 1 base at V and 1 base at J, leaving 3 bases unmatched. This CDR3 region has 15 residues. This CDR3 reads CASSQGRDRNTEAFF. The CDR3 DNA reads TGCGCCAGCAGCCAAGGGAGGGACAGGAACACTGAAGCTTTCTTT.

The V gene is TRBV5-5, the J gene TRBJ1-3; TRBD1 agrees at 7 bases. V was pared by 0 bases and J by 7 bases, with 4 bases of the junction left unmatched. CDR1 SGHKS and CDR2 YYEKEE come from the germline V gene (reference sequence). The CDR3 consists of 14 residues. CDR3 sequence reads: CASSLEQGRNTIYF. The CDR3 DNA is TGTGCCAGCAGCTTGGAACAGGGGAGGAACACCATATATTTT.

The genes are TRBV29-1 and TRBJ2-2; no firm D call. This CDR3 has 11 amino acids. V was clipped by 5 bases and J by 5 bases, with 6 bases between them. The germline V gene encodes CDR1 SQVTM and CDR2 ANQGSEA. The CDR3 bases are TGCAGCGTTTACGCGACCGGGGAGCTGTTTTTT. As protein: CSVYATGELFF.

This clone has just a few counts. V and J are TRBV9 and TRBJ2-7; no reliable D call. Trimming took 0 bases from V and 3 from J, leaving 13 bases between them. Germline-derived CDR1 and CDR2 are SGDLS and YYNGEE. The CDR3 has 15 residues. In DNA form, the CDR3 reads TGTGCCAGCAGCGTAGAGGACGGAGTGATCTACGAGCAGTACTTC. Translation: CASSVEDGVIYEQYF.

The rearrangement uses TRBV7-9 and TRBJ2-7; TRBD1 matches at 8 bases. CDR1 and CDR2 (germline): SEHNR, FQNEAQ (reference sequence). CDR3 length equals 13 residues. V lost 5 bases and J lost 2; bases outside the gene matches: 2. CDR3 residues: CASSPQGAYEQYF. CDR3 nucleotides: TGTGCCAGCAGCCCACAGGGGGCCTACGAGCAGTACTTC.

The chain uses TRBV18 and TRBJ2-7, with 7 bases aligning to TRBD2. Germline CDR1 and CDR2: KGHSH and LQKENI. The CDR3 length is 16 residues. V gave up 6 bases and J gave up 5 bases; unmatched junction bases: 16. The CDR3 loop is CASSHEPGLRSDEQYF. The CDR3 coding sequence is TGTGCCAGCTCCCATGAGCCGGGACTAAGATCCGACGAGCAGTACTTC.

The V and J genes are TRBV27 and TRBJ2-3, with 8 positions matching TRBD2. Germline CDR1 is MNHEY and CDR2 is SMNVEV (reference sequence). V trimming: 6 bases; J trimming: 1 base; junction bases outside the gene matches: 12. This CDR3 comprises 17 residues. CDR3 sequence: CASRTGTRLKGTDTQYF. CDR3 DNA sequence: TGTGCCAGCAGAACAGGGACTAGATTAAAGGGCACAGATACGCAGTATTTT.

The chain combines TRBV30 with TRBJ1-3; tentatively, D is TRBD1 (5 bases). The germline V gene has CDR1 GTSNPN and CDR2 SVGIG (reference sequence). This CDR3 is built from 16 residues. V was shortened by 0 bases and J by 2 bases, with 14 bases between the two germline ends. As DNA, the CDR3 is TGTGCCTGGAGTGTAGGGTTCGGGGGAGCTGGAAACACCATATATTTT. It is translated as CAWSVGFGGAGNTIYF.

This clone was seen only a few times. The gene calls are TRBV5-1 and TRBJ2-7, with TRBD1 as a possible D gene (5 bases). The germline V gene encodes CDR1 SGHRS and CDR2 YFSETQ. The V end was cut by 4 bases, the J end by 4 bases, with 9 bases between. The CDR3 consists of 12 residues. The CDR3 nucleotides are TGCGCCAGCAGCCTCACAGGTTACGAGCAGTACTTC. Its translation is CASSLTGYEQYF.

J is TRBJ2-7 and V is TRBV10-3; 7 nucleotides agree with TRBD1. Germline CDR1 reads ENHRY; CDR2 reads SYGVKD. The CDR3 runs 14 residues. V was pared by 3 bases and J by 2 bases, with 4 bases of the junction left unmatched. The CDR3 protein is CAISETRGTYEQYF. The CDR3 coding sequence is TGTGCCATCAGTGAAACCAGGGGGACCTACGAGCAGTACTTC.

The rearrangement uses TRBV5-4 and TRBJ2-1, with TRBD2 matching over 9 bases. The CDR3 spans 15 residues. Germline loops: CDR1 SGHNT, CDR2 YYREEE (reference sequence). The J segment lost 5 bases and the V segment lost 2 bases, leaving 5 bases of the junction unmatched. The CDR3 DNA reads as TGTGCCAGCAGCTTTAAGCGGGAGGCGGACAATGAGCAGTTCTTC. Its translation is CASSFKREADNEQFF.

The chain joins TRBV6-1 to TRBJ1-2, with TRBD1 as a possible D gene (5 bases). V was cut by 2 bases and J by 3 bases, with 7 bases left in between. CDR3 length equals 13 residues. Germline V CDR1 and CDR2: MNHNS, SASEGT. The chain's CDR3 is CASSEWGYYGYTF. In DNA, the CDR3 is TGTGCCAGCAGTGAATGGGGGTACTATGGCTACACCTTC.

In this sample, this clone turned up a few times. V and J are TRBV19 and TRBJ2-7, with a possible D match to TRBD2 (5 bases). Germline-derived CDR1 and CDR2 are LNHDA and SQIVND (reference sequence). The CDR3 spans 16 residues. Trimming removed 4 bases at V and 4 bases at J, with 20 bases between. CDR3 sequence reads: CASSNPWGAEDYEQYF. CDR3 coding DNA: TGTGCCAGTAGTAACCCCTGGGGAGCGGAGGATTACGAGCAGTACTTC.

The V and J genes are TRBV7-9 and TRBJ2-7; 7 positions agree with TRBD1. V lost 5 bases, J lost 3 bases, and 10 bases stayed unmatched. The CDR3 sequence is 15 residues long. Germline lookup yields CDR1 SEHNR and CDR2 FQNEAQ (reference sequence). In nucleotides, the CDR3 is TGTGCCAGCAGCCCTGGGACAGCGAAAAGCTACGAGCAGTACTTC. Translating it yields CASSPGTAKSYEQYF.

The rearrangement uses TRBV5-6 and TRBJ1-2; perhaps TRBD1 as D (5 bases). CDR3 length equals 13 residues. Trimming cost V 0 bases and J 2 bases, with 5 bases left between them. The V gene's germline CDR1 is SGHDT and CDR2 YYEEEE. This chain's CDR3 is CASSLGGNYGYTF. In DNA form, the CDR3 reads TGTGCCAGCAGCTTGGGGGGGAACTATGGCTACACCTTC.

This sequence joins TRBV11-3 and TRBJ1-1, with unresolved D. Per the germline V gene, CDR1 is SGHNT and CDR2 is YENEEA. Trimming stripped 3 bases from V and 1 base from J, with 12 bases between. The CDR3 extends over 15 amino acids. This chain's CDR3 is CASSFVSGPNTEAFF. CDR3 coding DNA: TGTGCCAGCAGCTTTGTATCAGGTCCGAACACTGAAGCTTTCTTT.

The chain links TRBV4-1 to TRBJ2-1; D possibly corresponds to TRBD1 (6 bases). V gave up 1 base and J gave up 9 bases, with 13 bases separating them. The germline gives CDR1 MGHRA, CDR2 YSYEKL. The CDR3 consists of 14 residues. As DNA, the CDR3 is TGCGCCAGCAGCCAAGGCCCCCTAGGGGGTGAGCAGTTCTTC. Translated, it gives CASSQGPLGGEQFF.

The chain is built from TRBV5-4 and TRBJ1-1, with 8 bases fitting TRBD1. This CDR3 contains 11 residues. From germline, CDR1 is SGHNT and CDR2 YYREEE (reference sequence). Trimming cost V 4 bases and J 10 bases; bases outside gene matches: 3. The CDR3 bases are TGTGCCAGCAGCAAAGGACAGGGAGCTTTCTTT. Translation: CASSKGQGAFF.

This chain joins TRBV10-1 and TRBJ2-2; D uncertain. This CDR3 comprises 15 residues. V was trimmed by 4 bases and J by 4 bases, leaving 13 bases between them. Germline V gene sequence: CDR1 WNHNN, CDR2 SYGVQD (reference sequence). CDR3: CASSAGYGTTGELFF. The DNA for the CDR3 is TGCGCCAGCAGTGCGGGTTATGGTACCACCGGGGAGCTGTTTTTT.